A single sample gave rise to the 13 T cell receptor beta chains below, sequenced in a study of blood T cell repertoires in COVID-19. Measured with immunoSEQ multiplex PCR; TCRdb has only the in-frame clones, and not every one. In the table there are 310,000 or so clones, roughly 87% of which are singletons. Input material: peripheral blood. Receptors were obtained from a woman aged 45-59 years who had recovered from COVID-19.

The chain combines TRBV5-1 with TRBJ2-2; 12 bases map to TRBD2. CDR1 and CDR2 (germline): SGHRS, YFSETQ. V trimming: 2 bases; J trimming: 9 bases; junction bases outside the gene matches: 8. CDR3 length equals 16 residues. CDR3 protein: CASSLRTSGDVWELFF. Here the CDR3 DNA reads TGCGCCAGCAGCTTAAGGACTAGCGGGGACGTCTGGGAGCTGTTTTTT.

V gene TRBV6-5 combines with J gene TRBJ2-5; D perhaps matches TRBD1 (5 bases). The CDR3 has 13 residues. V lost 4 bases and J lost 3, with 9 bases in between. Per germline, CDR1 MNHEY and CDR2 SVGAGI. CDR3 in DNA: TGTGCCAGCAGTTTTTTGACAGAAGAGACCCAGTACTTC. It is translated as CASSFLTEETQYF.

This clone has just a few counts. The chain has TRBV5-1 and TRBJ2-3, with 8 positions matching TRBD1. Germline-derived CDR1 and CDR2 are SGHRS and YFSETQ. The CDR3 length is 17 residues. The ends lost 2 bases at V and 1 base at J; junction bases unmatched: 9. This CDR3 is CASSFPGQVTGTDTQYF. The CDR3 DNA is TGCGCCAGCAGCTTCCCGGGACAGGTAACCGGCACAGATACGCAGTATTTT.

This clone came up once. The chain links TRBV5-6 to TRBJ2-3, with 7 bases identical to TRBD1. The V segment lost 4 bases and the J segment 4 bases; nucleotides outside the gene matches: 6. CDR1 SGHDT and CDR2 YYEEEE come from the germline V gene. There are 14 residues in the CDR3. The CDR3 sequence: CASSTNRGADTQYF. The CDR3 DNA sequence: TGTGCCAGCAGCACGAACAGGGGAGCAGATACGCAGTATTTT.

V is TRBV18 and J is TRBJ1-1; no clear D. The V gene's germline CDR1 is KGHSH and CDR2 LQKENI. The CDR3 is 16 amino acids. Trimming left V 2 bases short and J 4 bases short, with 17 bases between. The CDR3 protein is CASSPNLVSSSTEAFF. The CDR3 DNA reads TGTGCCAGCTCACCAAACTTAGTCTCTTCAAGCACTGAAGCTTTCTTT.

The rearrangement links TRBV5-1 to TRBJ2-2; D ambiguous. V lost 4 bases to trimming and J lost 0 bases, with 10 bases between them. The CDR3 spans 15 residues. Per the germline V gene, CDR1 is SGHRS and CDR2 is YFSETQ. The CDR3 nucleotides are TGCGCCAGCAGCAAGACACCTTCGAACACCGGGGAGCTGTTTTTT. Protein: CASSKTPSNTGELFF.

V gene TRBV14 combines with J gene TRBJ1-1, with D perhaps TRBD1 (5 bases). CDR1 SGHDN and CDR2 FVKESK come from the germline V gene. The CDR3 is made up of 18 amino acids. The ends were cut back, 1 base at V and 4 bases at J, with 22 bases in the middle. The DNA for the CDR3 is TGTGCCAGCAGCCAAGGTAACGGCAGGGCAGTTTGGAGCACTGAAGCTTTCTTT. Protein product: CASSQGNGRAVWSTEAFF.

This chain joins TRBV9 and TRBJ2-4; D may be TRBD2 (6 bases). The V end was cut by 3 bases, the J end by 0 bases, with 7 bases between. This CDR3 has 14 amino acids. CDR1 is SGDLS, CDR2 YYNGEE, per germline. The CDR3 region is CASSGGVAKNIQYF. CDR3 sequence (DNA): TGTGCCAGCAGCGGGGGGGTAGCCAAAAACATTCAGTACTTC.

This clone has at least ten counts. The genes are TRBV9 and TRBJ1-1; the match to TRBD1 covers 8 bases. This CDR3 spans 16 amino acids. The junction had 5 bases not matched to a gene; V was cut back by 0 bases and J by 1 base. CDR1 and CDR2 (germline): SGDLS, YYNGEE. CDR3 coding DNA: TGTGCCAGCAGCGTAGGTGACAGGGGATGGAACACTGAAGCTTTCTTT. Translated, it gives CASSVGDRGWNTEAFF.

V gene TRBV7-2 combines with J gene TRBJ1-5; a weak D match, TRBD1 (5 bases). Germline CDR1 reads SGHTA; CDR2 reads FQGNSA. CDR3 length: 15 amino acids. Trimming removed 3 bases at V and 6 bases at J, with 15 bases between. The CDR3 DNA sequence: TGTGCCAGCAGCTTGGGTTCCCTTGGGGCTCAGCCCCAGCATTTT. Protein product: CASSLGSLGAQPQHF.

The V and J genes are TRBV5-4 and TRBJ1-2; 7 nucleotides match TRBD1. The V gene end was trimmed by 4 bases and the J gene end by 3 bases; junction bases not matched to a gene: 6. Germline CDR1 and CDR2: SGHNT and YYREEE (reference sequence). The CDR3 consists of 14 residues. The CDR3 DNA is TGTGCCAGCAGCCCCAAGGGGGCCGACTATGGCTACACCTTC. Translating it yields CASSPKGADYGYTF. The full variable domain, completed using reference TRBV5-4 and TRBJ1-2, is ETGVTQSPTHLIKTRGQQVTLRCSSQSGHNTVSWYQQALGQGPQFIFQYYREEENGRGNFPPRFSGLQFPNYSSELNVNALELDDSALYLCASSPKGADYGYTFGSGTRLTVV.

The V and J genes are TRBV30 and TRBJ1-4; perhaps TRBD1 as D (6 bases). Between the trimmed V and J ends, which lost 3 bases and 3 bases, there was a span of 11 bases. The CDR3 is made up of 14 amino acids. Germline V gene sequence: CDR1 GTSNPN, CDR2 SVGIG (reference sequence). The CDR3 protein is CAWRLRTANEKLFF. In DNA form, the CDR3 reads TGTGCCTGGAGACTGAGGACAGCTAATGAAAAACTGTTTTTT. The full variable domain, completed using reference TRBV30 and TRBJ1-4, is SQTIHQWPATLVQPVGSPLSLECTVEGTSNPNLYWYRQAAGRGLQLLFYSVGIGQISSEVPQNLSASRPQDRQFILSSKKLLLSDSGFYLCAWRLRTANEKLFFGSGTQLSVL.

The gene calls are TRBV30 and TRBJ2-2; 8 nucleotides match TRBD1. In germline, CDR1 is GTSNPN, CDR2 SVGIG (reference sequence). V shed 4 bases and J 2 bases; nucleotides not matched to a gene: 3. This CDR3 is built from 14 residues. CDR3 bases: TGTGCCTGGACAGGGGGCATCAACACCGGGGAGCTGTTTTTT. This sequence encodes CAWTGGINTGELFF.